This T cell receptor (beta chain) was documented in a study of human T cells and chemical hapten exposure. About the research overall: Among samples, TCR yields varied mainly because of small differences in pooled library volume.

General study results and limits: The number of TCRs over 1 in 1000 frequency stayed unchanged after DPC.

Using its own MiXCR run on the 5' RACE reads, TCRdb lists one record per CDR3 protein. Seen here are 65,000 to 95,000 distinct CDR3 sequences, 7.7% observed once, and the top ten hold roughly 2.4%. This clonotype was recorded at least ten times. The antigen remains unidentified. The CDR3 has 13 amino acids. Trimming stripped 2 bases from V and 2 bases from J, with 9 bases between. From germline, CDR1 is DFQATT and CDR2 SNEGSKA (reference sequence). Total RNA was extracted from unfractionated whole blood. This sequence originates from a male donor in good health. V gene TRBV20-1 combines with J gene TRBJ1-2, with unresolved D. The CDR3 loop is CSARRSANYGYTF. The DNA for the CDR3 is TGCAGTGCTAGACGGTCTGCAAACTATGGCTACACCTTC.